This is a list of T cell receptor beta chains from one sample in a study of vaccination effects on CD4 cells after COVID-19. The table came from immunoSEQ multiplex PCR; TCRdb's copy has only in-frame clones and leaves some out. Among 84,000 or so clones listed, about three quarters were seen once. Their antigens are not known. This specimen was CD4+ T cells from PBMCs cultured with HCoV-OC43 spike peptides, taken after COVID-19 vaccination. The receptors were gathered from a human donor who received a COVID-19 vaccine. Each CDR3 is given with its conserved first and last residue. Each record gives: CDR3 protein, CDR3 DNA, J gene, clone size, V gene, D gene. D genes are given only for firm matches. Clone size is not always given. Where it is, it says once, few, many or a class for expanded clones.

CDR3 protein: CASRPARGPQPQHF; CDR3 DNA: TGTGCCAGCCGCCCGGCCAGGGGGCCTCAGCCCCAGCATTTT; J gene: TRBJ1-5; clone size: .; V gene: TRBV28; D gene: TRBD1
CDR3 protein: CASRHRDSPAPGANVLTF; CDR3 DNA: TGTGCCAGCAGACACCGGGACTCTCCAGCCCCCGGGGCCAACGTCCTGACTTTC; J gene: TRBJ2-6; clone size: .; V gene: TRBV2; D gene: .
CDR3 protein: CALDGGPGGGYTF; CDR3 DNA: TGTGCCCTTGACGGAGGTCCAGGGGGTGGCTACACCTTC; J gene: TRBJ1-2; clone size: .; V gene: TRBV12-3/TRBV12-4; D gene: TRBD1
CDR3 protein: CASSWGQGTNIQYF; CDR3 DNA: TGTGCCAGCAGTTGGGGACAGGGGACAAACATTCAGTACTTC; J gene: TRBJ2-4; clone size: .; V gene: TRBV6-2/TRBV6-3; D gene: TRBD1
CDR3 protein: CATQQAPRETQYF; CDR3 DNA: TGTGCCACTCAACAGGCTCCTCGAGAGACCCAGTACTTC; J gene: TRBJ2-5; clone size: .; V gene: TRBV24-1; D gene: .
CDR3 protein: CSVVSRWGETQYF; CDR3 DNA: TGCAGCGTTGTCTCCCGGTGGGGAGAGACCCAGTACTTC; J gene: TRBJ2-5; clone size: .; V gene: TRBV29-1; D gene: .
CDR3 protein: CASKARGRTEAFF; CDR3 DNA: TGTGCCAGTAAGGCGCGGGGGCGGACTGAAGCTTTCTTT; J gene: TRBJ1-1; clone size: once; V gene: TRBV19; D gene: .
CDR3 protein: CASRPPGGNNSPLHF; CDR3 DNA: TGTGCCAGCAGACCCCCTGGGGGAAATAATTCACCCCTCCACTTT; J gene: TRBJ1-6; clone size: few; V gene: TRBV2; D gene: .
CDR3 protein: CASSDGRLNNEKLFF; CDR3 DNA: TGTGCCAGCAGTGATGGTCGTTTGAATAATGAAAAACTGTTTTTT; J gene: TRBJ1-4; clone size: .; V gene: TRBV6-1; D gene: .
CDR3 protein: CSASRDGTNQPQHF; CDR3 DNA: TGCAGTGCTAGTCGGGACGGAACTAATCAGCCCCAGCATTTT; J gene: TRBJ1-5; clone size: .; V gene: TRBV20-1; D gene: .
CDR3 protein: CASSRGQGEAFF; CDR3 DNA: TGTGCCAGCAGCCGCGGACAGGGTGAAGCTTTCTTT; J gene: TRBJ1-1; clone size: .; V gene: TRBV13; D gene: TRBD1
CDR3 protein: CASSSGPYSGNTIYF; CDR3 DNA: TGTGCCAGCAGTTCGGGGCCATACTCTGGAAACACCATATATTTT; J gene: TRBJ1-3; clone size: few; V gene: TRBV6-2/TRBV6-3; D gene: .
CDR3 protein: CASGGWGYTEAFF; CDR3 DNA: TGTGCCAGCGGAGGGTGGGGGTACACTGAAGCTTTCTTT; J gene: TRBJ1-1; clone size: .; V gene: TRBV6-5; D gene: .
CDR3 protein: CASSPSLAASYNEQFF; CDR3 DNA: TGTGCCAGCAGCCCCTCCCTAGCGGCCTCCTACAATGAGCAGTTCTTC; J gene: TRBJ2-1; clone size: .; V gene: TRBV7-2; D gene: TRBD2
CDR3 protein: CASSLRTTSRTQYF; CDR3 DNA: TGTGCCAGCAGCCTCCGCACAACTAGCAGAACCCAGTACTTC; J gene: TRBJ2-5; clone size: .; V gene: TRBV7-8; D gene: .
CDR3 protein: CASSSGQGWETQYF; CDR3 DNA: TGTGCCAGCAGTTCGGGGCAGGGATGGGAGACCCAGTACTTC; J gene: TRBJ2-5; clone size: .; V gene: TRBV6-5; D gene: .
CDR3 protein: CASSLGGPTDTQYF; CDR3 DNA: TGTGCCAGCAGTTTGGGGGGCCCCACAGATACGCAGTATTTT; J gene: TRBJ2-3; clone size: .; V gene: TRBV6-4; D gene: .
CDR3 protein: CASSGAVAGGSGYTF; CDR3 DNA: TGTGCCAGCAGTGGCGCGGTGGCCGGAGGCAGTGGCTACACCTTC; J gene: TRBJ1-2; clone size: .; V gene: TRBV2; D gene: .
CDR3 protein: CASSSPGDQNIQYF; CDR3 DNA: TGTGCCAGCAGCTCTCCAGGGGACCAAAACATTCAGTACTTC; J gene: TRBJ2-4; clone size: .; V gene: TRBV6-6; D gene: .
CDR3 protein: CASSLASAMNTEAFF; CDR3 DNA: TGTGCCAGCAGCTTAGCTTCGGCAATGAACACTGAAGCTTTCTTT; J gene: TRBJ1-1; clone size: .; V gene: TRBV7-9; D gene: .
CDR3 protein: CASSLAQLDTRGYTF; CDR3 DNA: TGCGCCAGCAGCTTGGCCCAATTGGACACTCGTGGCTACACCTTC; J gene: TRBJ1-2; clone size: .; V gene: TRBV5-1; D gene: .
CDR3 protein: CASSLLPGSTEAFF; CDR3 DNA: TGTGCCAGCAGTCTTCTTCCAGGGAGCACTGAAGCTTTCTTT; J gene: TRBJ1-1; clone size: .; V gene: TRBV6-2/TRBV6-3; D gene: .
CDR3 protein: CASSLWGAGANVLTF; CDR3 DNA: TGTGCCAGCAGCTTGTGGGGCGCTGGGGCCAACGTCCTGACTTTC; J gene: TRBJ2-6; clone size: .; V gene: TRBV5-6; D gene: .
CDR3 protein: CASIGQLNTEAFF; CDR3 DNA: TGTGCCAGCATAGGACAGCTGAACACTGAAGCTTTCTTT; J gene: TRBJ1-1; clone size: .; V gene: TRBV6-5; D gene: .
CDR3 protein: CASSYSTGHGGYGYTF; CDR3 DNA: TGCGCCAGCAGCTACTCTACAGGGCACGGGGGTTATGGCTACACCTTC; J gene: TRBJ1-2; clone size: .; V gene: TRBV5-1; D gene: .
CDR3 protein: CASSQGKRSWVGTEAFF; CDR3 DNA: TGCGCCAGCAGCCAAGGGAAACGGTCCTGGGTGGGCACTGAAGCTTTCTTT; J gene: TRBJ1-1; clone size: .; V gene: TRBV4-1; D gene: .
CDR3 protein: CASSFPPDRGFGNTIYF; CDR3 DNA: TGTGCCAGCAGTTTTCCCCCGGACAGGGGGTTTGGAAACACCATATATTTT; J gene: TRBJ1-3; clone size: .; V gene: TRBV28; D gene: TRBD1
CDR3 protein: CASGLEFSEYYNQPQHF; CDR3 DNA: TGTGCCAGCGGGCTCGAATTTTCAGAATATTACAATCAGCCCCAGCATTTT; J gene: TRBJ1-5; clone size: .; V gene: TRBV19; D gene: .
CDR3 protein: CASSAHGGGNTEAFF; CDR3 DNA: TGTGCCAGCAGCGCCCACGGGGGAGGAAACACTGAAGCTTTCTTT; J gene: TRBJ1-1; clone size: .; V gene: TRBV6-5; D gene: .
CDR3 protein: CSVERDFPAKNIQYF; CDR3 DNA: TGCAGCGTCGAGAGGGACTTTCCAGCCAAAAACATTCAGTACTTC; J gene: TRBJ2-4; clone size: .; V gene: TRBV29-1; D gene: .
CDR3 protein: CASTPTSVNTEAFF; CDR3 DNA: TGTGCCAGCACCCCTACGTCAGTGAACACTGAAGCTTTCTTT; J gene: TRBJ1-1; clone size: few; V gene: TRBV2; D gene: .
CDR3 protein: CASSLLTGGNTEAFF; CDR3 DNA: TGTGCCAGCTCACTCCTGACAGGAGGGAACACTGAAGCTTTCTTT; J gene: TRBJ1-1; clone size: .; V gene: TRBV18; D gene: .
CDR3 protein: CASSYFPGGNEQFF; CDR3 DNA: TGTGCCAGCAGTTACTTCCCAGGGGGGAATGAGCAGTTCTTC; J gene: TRBJ2-1; clone size: .; V gene: TRBV6-2/TRBV6-3; D gene: .
CDR3 protein: CASSNFQGRGEKLFF; CDR3 DNA: TGCGCCAGCAGCAACTTCCAGGGGCGGGGTGAAAAACTGTTTTTT; J gene: TRBJ1-4; clone size: few; V gene: TRBV5-1; D gene: .
CDR3 protein: CASSFQGTDTQYF; CDR3 DNA: TGTGCCAGCAGCTTCCAAGGCACAGATACGCAGTATTTT; J gene: TRBJ2-3; clone size: .; V gene: TRBV5-5; D gene: .
CDR3 protein: CSVEEDTDTQYF; CDR3 DNA: TGCAGCGTTGAAGAGGACACAGATACGCAGTATTTT; J gene: TRBJ2-3; clone size: .; V gene: TRBV29-1; D gene: .
CDR3 protein: CASSQGQWSTDTQYF; CDR3 DNA: TGTGCCAGCAGCCAAGGGCAATGGAGCACAGATACGCAGTATTTT; J gene: TRBJ2-3; clone size: .; V gene: TRBV4-2; D gene: .
CDR3 protein: CASTGQNNSPLHF; CDR3 DNA: TGTGCCAGCACGGGACAGAATAATTCACCCCTCCACTTT; J gene: TRBJ1-6; clone size: few; V gene: TRBV18; D gene: TRBD1
CDR3 protein: CASTDGVSGNTIYF; CDR3 DNA: TGCGCCAGCACCGACGGGGTCTCTGGAAACACCATATATTTT; J gene: TRBJ1-3; clone size: few; V gene: TRBV5-1; D gene: .
CDR3 protein: CASSLSPKGSPLHF; CDR3 DNA: TGCGCCAGCAGCTTGTCTCCAAAGGGTTCACCCCTCCACTTT; J gene: TRBJ1-6; clone size: .; V gene: TRBV5-1; D gene: .
CDR3 protein: CASSLHRAENTEAFF; CDR3 DNA: TGCGCCAGCAGCTTACACAGGGCTGAGAACACTGAAGCTTTCTTT; J gene: TRBJ1-1; clone size: .; V gene: TRBV5-1; D gene: .
CDR3 protein: CASSPASSGNTIYF; CDR3 DNA: TGTGCCAGCAGCCCCGCTAGCTCTGGAAACACCATATATTTT; J gene: TRBJ1-3; clone size: .; V gene: TRBV5-4; D gene: .
CDR3 protein: CASSELYQVRNEKLFF; CDR3 DNA: TGTGCCAGCAGTGAACTGTACCAGGTTCGGAATGAAAAACTGTTTTTT; J gene: TRBJ1-4; clone size: .; V gene: TRBV2; D gene: .
CDR3 protein: CASSLASGVGGELFF; CDR3 DNA: TGTGCCAGCAGCTTAGCTAGCGGGGTAGGCGGGGAGCTGTTTTTT; J gene: TRBJ2-2; clone size: .; V gene: TRBV7-3; D gene: TRBD2
CDR3 protein: CASRDLGQDTQYF; CDR3 DNA: TGTGCCAGCAGAGATTTGGGCCAAGATACGCAGTATTTT; J gene: TRBJ2-3; clone size: few; V gene: TRBV6-5; D gene: .
CDR3 protein: CASSPAGNYGYTF; CDR3 DNA: TGTGCCAGCTCACCAGCGGGAAACTATGGCTACACCTTC; J gene: TRBJ1-2; clone size: once; V gene: TRBV18; D gene: .
CDR3 protein: CASSPSSPTSSGNTIYF; CDR3 DNA: TGTGCCAGCTCACCGTCATCACCCACGAGCTCTGGAAACACCATATATTTT; J gene: TRBJ1-3; clone size: .; V gene: TRBV18; D gene: .
CDR3 protein: CASSPRTGVLNYGYTF; CDR3 DNA: TGTGCCAGCAGCCCCCGGACAGGGGTCTTGAACTATGGCTACACCTTC; J gene: TRBJ1-2; clone size: .; V gene: TRBV9; D gene: TRBD1
CDR3 protein: CASSPQGASTGELFF; CDR3 DNA: TGTGCCAGCAGCCCACAGGGGGCCTCCACCGGGGAGCTGTTTTTT; J gene: TRBJ2-2; clone size: .; V gene: TRBV2; D gene: TRBD1
CDR3 protein: CSVGSRGGNEKLFF; CDR3 DNA: TGCAGCGTTGGCTCGAGGGGGGGGAATGAAAAACTGTTTTTT; J gene: TRBJ1-4; clone size: .; V gene: TRBV29-1; D gene: .
CDR3 protein: CASSQHPGGRTGELFF; CDR3 DNA: TGTGCCAGCAGCCAACATCCAGGGGGCAGGACCGGGGAGCTGTTTTTT; J gene: TRBJ2-2; clone size: few; V gene: TRBV14; D gene: TRBD1
CDR3 protein: CASSLTGSNQPQHF; CDR3 DNA: TGCGCCAGCAGCTTAACAGGGAGCAATCAGCCCCAGCATTTT; J gene: TRBJ1-5; clone size: .; V gene: TRBV5-1; D gene: .